This entry is about one T cell receptor beta chain. Its antigen is still unknown. The sample comes from a study of T-cell memory formation after mild COVID-19. Study context: For the most part, TCR clusters were specific to one donor.

Via MiXCR, TCRdb re-called the 5' RACE reads, giving one row per CDR3 protein. The sample consists of about 410,000 distinct CDR3 sequences, roughly a quarter of them appearing once. General study results and limits: The SARS-CoV-2 specificity of second-wave clones reaching peak at day 37 remained unverified.

V was clipped by 3 bases and J by 2 bases, with 11 bases between them. The germline V gene has CDR1 MGHRA and CDR2 YSYEKL. There are 14 residues in the CDR3. The V gene is TRBV4-1, the J gene TRBJ2-7; D ambiguous. This TCR was sampled from an adult woman who had mild COVID-19 (a few samples of this study predate the infection). Cell type and time point are not known. Sequencing was carried out using PBMCs or a T cell subset sorted from them (not recorded which). CDR3 region: CASSHRVEAYEQYF. As DNA, the CDR3 is TGCGCCAGCAGCCACCGGGTGGAAGCCTACGAGCAGTACTTC.